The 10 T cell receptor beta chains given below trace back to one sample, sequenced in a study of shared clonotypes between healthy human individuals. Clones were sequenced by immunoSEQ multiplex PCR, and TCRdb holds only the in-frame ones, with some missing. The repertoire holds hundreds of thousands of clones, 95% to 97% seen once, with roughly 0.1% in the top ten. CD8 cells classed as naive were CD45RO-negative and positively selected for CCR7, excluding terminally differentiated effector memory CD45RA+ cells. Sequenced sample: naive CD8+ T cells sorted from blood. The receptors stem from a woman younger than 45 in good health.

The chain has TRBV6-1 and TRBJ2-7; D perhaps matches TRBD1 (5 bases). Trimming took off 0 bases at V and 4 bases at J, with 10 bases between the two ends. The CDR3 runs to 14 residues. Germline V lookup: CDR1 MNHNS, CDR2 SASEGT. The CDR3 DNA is TGTGCCAGCAGTGAAGCGGGCAGGGCTTACGAGCAGTACTTC. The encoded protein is CASSEAGRAYEQYF.

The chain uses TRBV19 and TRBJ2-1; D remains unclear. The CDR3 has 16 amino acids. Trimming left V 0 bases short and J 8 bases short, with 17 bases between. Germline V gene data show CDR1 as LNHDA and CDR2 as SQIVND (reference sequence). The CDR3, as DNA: TGTGCCAGTAGTATAGATCGGAGCGCAGACTCCGATGAGCAGTTCTTC. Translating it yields CASSIDRSADSDEQFF.

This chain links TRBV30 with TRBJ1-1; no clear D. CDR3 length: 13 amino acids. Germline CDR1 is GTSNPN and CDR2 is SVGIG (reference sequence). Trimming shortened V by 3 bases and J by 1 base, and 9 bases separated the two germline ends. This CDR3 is CAWRPLGNTEAFF. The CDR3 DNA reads TGTGCCTGGAGACCCCTTGGGAACACTGAAGCTTTCTTT.

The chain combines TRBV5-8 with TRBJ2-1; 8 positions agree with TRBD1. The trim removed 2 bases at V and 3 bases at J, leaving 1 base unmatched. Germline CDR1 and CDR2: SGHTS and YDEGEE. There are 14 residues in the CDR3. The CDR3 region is CASSFGQGYNEQFF. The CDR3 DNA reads TGTGCCAGCAGCTTCGGACAGGGCTACAATGAGCAGTTCTTC.

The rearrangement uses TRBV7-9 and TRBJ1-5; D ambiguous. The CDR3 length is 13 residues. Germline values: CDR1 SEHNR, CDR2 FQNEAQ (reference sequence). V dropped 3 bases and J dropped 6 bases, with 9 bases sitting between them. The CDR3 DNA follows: TGTGCCAGCAGCTTGGCGGGGTCTCAGCCCCAGCATTTT. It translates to CASSLAGSQPQHF.

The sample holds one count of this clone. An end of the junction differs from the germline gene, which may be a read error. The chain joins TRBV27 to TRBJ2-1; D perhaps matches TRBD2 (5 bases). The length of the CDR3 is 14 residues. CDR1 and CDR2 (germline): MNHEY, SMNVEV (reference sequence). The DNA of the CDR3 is TGTGCCAGCAGTCCCCAGCGGACCTACAGTGAGCAGTTCTTC. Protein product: CASSPQRTYSEQFF.

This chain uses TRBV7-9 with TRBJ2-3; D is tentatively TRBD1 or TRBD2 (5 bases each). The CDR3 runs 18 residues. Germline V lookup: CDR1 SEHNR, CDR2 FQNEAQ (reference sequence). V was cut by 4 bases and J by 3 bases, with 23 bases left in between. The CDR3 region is CASSSSGTRSTPTDTQYF. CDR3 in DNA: TGTGCCAGCAGCTCAAGTGGGACCCGGTCCACCCCGACAGATACGCAGTATTTT.

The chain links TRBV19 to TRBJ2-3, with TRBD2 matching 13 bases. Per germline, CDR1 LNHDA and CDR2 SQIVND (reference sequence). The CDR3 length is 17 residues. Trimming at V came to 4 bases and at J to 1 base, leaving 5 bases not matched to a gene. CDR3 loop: CASSRGLAGDRTDTQYF. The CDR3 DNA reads TGTGCCAGTAGTAGAGGACTAGCGGGAGATCGCACAGATACGCAGTATTTT. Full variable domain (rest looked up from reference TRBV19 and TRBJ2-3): DGGITQSPKYLFRKEGQNVTLSCEQNLNHDAMYWYRQDPGQGLRLIYYSQIVNDFQKGDIAEGYSVSREKKESFPLTVTSAQKNPTAFYLCASSRGLAGDRTDTQYFGPGTRLTVL.

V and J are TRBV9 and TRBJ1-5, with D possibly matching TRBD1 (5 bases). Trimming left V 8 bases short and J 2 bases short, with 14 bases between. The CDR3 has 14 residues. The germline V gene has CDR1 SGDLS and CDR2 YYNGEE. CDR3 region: CASSRDLGNQPQHF. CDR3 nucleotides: TGTGCCAGTTCCAGGGATTTGGGCAATCAGCCCCAGCATTTT. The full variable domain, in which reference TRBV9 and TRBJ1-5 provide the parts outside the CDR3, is DSGVTQTPKHLITATGQRVTLRCSPRSGDLSVYWYQQSLDQGLQFLIQYYNGEERAKGNILERFSAQQFPDLHSELNLSSLELGDSALYFCASSRDLGNQPQHFGDGTRLSIL.

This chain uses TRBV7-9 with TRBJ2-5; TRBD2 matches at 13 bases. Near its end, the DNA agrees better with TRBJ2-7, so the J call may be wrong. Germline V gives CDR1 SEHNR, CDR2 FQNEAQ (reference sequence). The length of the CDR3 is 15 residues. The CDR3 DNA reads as TGTGCCAGCAGCTGGACTAGCGGGAGCTCCTACGAGCAGTACTTC. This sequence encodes CASSWTSGSSYEQYF.